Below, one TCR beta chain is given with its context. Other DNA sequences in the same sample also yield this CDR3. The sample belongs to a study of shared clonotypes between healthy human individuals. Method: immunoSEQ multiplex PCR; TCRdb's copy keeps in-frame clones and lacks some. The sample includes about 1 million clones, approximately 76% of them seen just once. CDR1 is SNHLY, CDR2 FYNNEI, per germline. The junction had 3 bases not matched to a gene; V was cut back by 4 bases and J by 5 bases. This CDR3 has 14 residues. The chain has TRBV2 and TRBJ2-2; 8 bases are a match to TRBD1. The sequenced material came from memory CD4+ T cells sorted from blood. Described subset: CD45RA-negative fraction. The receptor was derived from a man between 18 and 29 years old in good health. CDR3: CASSGQGATGELFF. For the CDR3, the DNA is TGTGCCAGCAGTGGGCAGGGGGCGACCGGGGAGCTGTTTTTT.